A selection of T cell receptor beta chains follows, all from one sample in a study of blood T cell repertoires in COVID-19. Only in-frame clones appear in the TCRdb table, and some are missing; sequencing was by immunoSEQ multiplex PCR. This sample has 200,000 to 300,000 clones, with 87% found just once. The source material was peripheral blood. The receptors stem from a man aged 60 to 69 who had recovered from COVID-19. The CDR3 runs from the conserved cysteine through the conserved F or W. D genes are given only for firm matches. Clone sizes are given selectively: once, few, many, or a class where the clone is expanded.

J gene: TRBJ2-1; clone size: NA; V gene: TRBV19; D gene: NA; CDR3 protein: CASRGLGALLSSYNEQFF; CDR3 DNA: TGTGCCAGTAGGGGGCTTGGCGCCCTGTTGAGCTCCTACAATGAGCAGTTCTTC
J gene: TRBJ2-1; clone size: NA; V gene: TRBV7-2; D gene: TRBD2; CDR3 protein: CASSYGLAGGYNEQFF; CDR3 DNA: TGTGCCAGCAGCTACGGACTAGCGGGGGGCTACAATGAGCAGTTCTTC
J gene: TRBJ1-5; clone size: NA; V gene: TRBV7-2; D gene: TRBD1; CDR3 protein: CASSLATGFGQPQHF; CDR3 DNA: TGTGCCAGCAGCTTAGCGACAGGGTTCGGGCAGCCCCAGCATTTT
J gene: TRBJ2-5; clone size: NA; V gene: TRBV6-5; D gene: NA; CDR3 protein: CASSFGQVQQETQYF; CDR3 DNA: TGTGCCAGCAGTTTTGGGCAGGTTCAACAAGAGACCCAGTACTTC
J gene: TRBJ1-4; clone size: NA; V gene: TRBV3-1/TRBV3-2; D gene: NA; CDR3 protein: CASSQAVSVNEKLFF; CDR3 DNA: TGTGCCAGCAGCCAAGCGGTGTCGGTAAATGAAAAACTGTTTTTT
J gene: TRBJ1-5; clone size: NA; V gene: TRBV7-8; D gene: NA; CDR3 protein: CASSSQDSGNQPQHF; CDR3 DNA: TGTGCCAGCAGCTCACAGGATTCCGGCAATCAGCCCCAGCATTTT
J gene: TRBJ2-5; clone size: NA; V gene: TRBV5-1; D gene: NA; CDR3 protein: CASSFLGRETQYF; CDR3 DNA: TGCGCCAGCAGCTTTCTGGGGAGGGAGACCCAGTACTTC
J gene: TRBJ1-5; clone size: NA; V gene: TRBV6-2/TRBV6-3; D gene: NA; CDR3 protein: CASSYSGENNQPQHF; CDR3 DNA: TGTGCCAGCAGTTACTCGGGAGAAAATAATCAGCCCCAGCATTTT
J gene: TRBJ1-4; clone size: NA; V gene: TRBV4-1; D gene: NA; CDR3 protein: CASSQDVTESKLFF; CDR3 DNA: TGCGCCAGCAGCCAAGATGTCACGGAGTCAAAACTGTTTTTT
J gene: TRBJ1-1; clone size: once; V gene: TRBV11-2; D gene: TRBD1; CDR3 protein: CASSSSDRGTEAFF; CDR3 DNA: TGTGCCAGCAGCTCGTCGGACAGGGGCACTGAAGCTTTCTTT
J gene: TRBJ2-5; clone size: NA; V gene: TRBV7-8; D gene: NA; CDR3 protein: CASSPPAGKETQYF; CDR3 DNA: TGTGCCAGCAGCCCCCCGGCGGGGAAAGAGACCCAGTACTTC
J gene: TRBJ1-2; clone size: NA; V gene: TRBV19; D gene: TRBD1; CDR3 protein: CASSPGTGVNYGYTF; CDR3 DNA: TGTGCCAGTAGTCCCGGGACAGGCGTTAACTATGGCTACACCTTC
J gene: TRBJ2-7; clone size: NA; V gene: TRBV5-1; D gene: NA; CDR3 protein: CASSLGVRSGRGEQYF; CDR3 DNA: TGCGCCAGCAGCTTGGGGGTCCGGTCAGGGCGGGGCGAGCAGTACTTC
J gene: TRBJ1-6; clone size: NA; V gene: TRBV7-8; D gene: TRBD1; CDR3 protein: CASSSTGMSVNSPLHF; CDR3 DNA: TGTGCCAGCAGCTCGACAGGGATGTCGGTCAATTCACCCCTCCACTTT
J gene: TRBJ1-5; clone size: few; V gene: TRBV11-2; D gene: NA; CDR3 protein: CASSLGFRGHQPQHF; CDR3 DNA: TGTGCCAGCAGCTTAGGGTTCCGTGGGCATCAGCCCCAGCATTTT
J gene: TRBJ1-2; clone size: NA; V gene: TRBV24-1; D gene: TRBD1; CDR3 protein: CATSDDQGARGYTF; CDR3 DNA: TGTGCCACCAGTGATGACCAGGGGGCGCGAGGCTACACCTTC
J gene: TRBJ2-5; clone size: NA; V gene: TRBV9; D gene: TRBD2; CDR3 protein: CASNGGGYVQETQYF; CDR3 DNA: TGTGCCAGCAATGGCGGGGGGTACGTACAAGAGACCCAGTACTTC
J gene: TRBJ1-5; clone size: NA; V gene: TRBV2; D gene: NA; CDR3 protein: CASSEARTGLGPQHF; CDR3 DNA: TGTGCCAGCAGTGAAGCGCGAACAGGGTTGGGTCCCCAGCATTTT
J gene: TRBJ2-7; clone size: NA; V gene: TRBV5-5; D gene: NA; CDR3 protein: CASSFGRSVYEQYF; CDR3 DNA: TGTGCCAGCAGCTTTGGGCGTTCGGTCTACGAGCAGTACTTC
J gene: TRBJ1-4; clone size: NA; V gene: TRBV6-5; D gene: NA; CDR3 protein: CASSSRGGWNEKLFF; CDR3 DNA: TGTGCCAGCAGCAGCCGGGGGGGGTGGAATGAAAAACTGTTTTTT
J gene: TRBJ1-3; clone size: NA; V gene: TRBV7-9; D gene: TRBD1; CDR3 protein: CASSPRTGRGNTIYF; CDR3 DNA: TGTGCCAGCAGCCCCCGGACAGGCCGCGGAAACACCATATATTTT
J gene: TRBJ2-3; clone size: once; V gene: TRBV12-3/TRBV12-4; D gene: NA; CDR3 protein: CASSLGTTQYF; CDR3 DNA: TGTGCCAGCAGTTTAGGTACAACACAGTATTTT
J gene: TRBJ2-3; clone size: once; V gene: TRBV20-1; D gene: NA; CDR3 protein: CSASRGFADTQYF; CDR3 DNA: TGCAGTGCTAGTAGGGGGTTCGCAGATACGCAGTATTTT
J gene: TRBJ1-5; clone size: NA; V gene: TRBV5-1; D gene: NA; CDR3 protein: CASSLDEGGNQPQHF; CDR3 DNA: TGCGCCAGCAGCTTAGATGAGGGGGGCAATCAGCCCCAGCATTTT
J gene: TRBJ1-2; clone size: NA; V gene: TRBV15; D gene: TRBD1; CDR3 protein: CATSRTGDYGYTF; CDR3 DNA: TGTGCCACCAGCAGAACAGGGGACTATGGCTACACCTTC
J gene: TRBJ2-7; clone size: NA; V gene: TRBV3-1/TRBV3-2; D gene: TRBD1; CDR3 protein: CASSHGTGGKQYF; CDR3 DNA: TGTGCCAGCAGCCATGGGACAGGGGGAAAGCAGTACTTC
J gene: TRBJ2-7; clone size: few; V gene: TRBV3-1/TRBV3-2; D gene: NA; CDR3 protein: CASAGPYEQYF; CDR3 DNA: TGTGCCAGCGCAGGCCCGTACGAGCAGTACTTC
J gene: TRBJ2-3; clone size: NA; V gene: TRBV24-1; D gene: NA; CDR3 protein: CATSDRTGGIADTQYF; CDR3 DNA: TGTGCCACCAGTGATCGGACAGGAGGGATTGCAGATACGCAGTATTTT
J gene: TRBJ1-6; clone size: NA; V gene: TRBV2; D gene: NA; CDR3 protein: CASSEARENSPLHF; CDR3 DNA: TGTGCCAGCAGTGAGGCCAGGGAAAATTCACCCCTCCACTTT
J gene: TRBJ1-2; clone size: NA; V gene: TRBV19; D gene: TRBD1; CDR3 protein: CASSIRTGLGDGYTF; CDR3 DNA: TGTGCCAGTAGTATAAGGACAGGGCTGGGGGATGGCTACACCTTC
J gene: TRBJ2-7; clone size: NA; V gene: TRBV7-8; D gene: NA; CDR3 protein: CASTRGTQYEQYF; CDR3 DNA: TGTGCCAGCACCCGGGGCACCCAATACGAGCAGTACTTC
J gene: TRBJ1-3; clone size: NA; V gene: TRBV3-1/TRBV3-2; D gene: TRBD1; CDR3 protein: CASRTKYFGQGALGGNTIYF; CDR3 DNA: TGTGCCAGCAGAACCAAGTACTTCGGACAGGGGGCTTTGGGTGGAAACACCATATATTTT
J gene: TRBJ2-2; clone size: NA; V gene: TRBV18; D gene: TRBD2; CDR3 protein: CASSRTLATLDGELFF; CDR3 DNA: TGTGCCAGCTCGCGAACACTAGCGACCTTAGACGGGGAGCTGTTTTTT
J gene: TRBJ2-1; clone size: NA; V gene: TRBV7-9; D gene: TRBD1; CDR3 protein: CASRADRESYNEQFF; CDR3 DNA: TGTGCCAGCAGAGCCGACAGGGAGAGCTACAATGAGCAGTTCTTC
J gene: TRBJ2-3; clone size: NA; V gene: TRBV10-3; D gene: NA; CDR3 protein: CAIKDNTDTQYF; CDR3 DNA: TGTGCCATCAAGGACAACACAGATACGCAGTATTTT
J gene: TRBJ2-5; clone size: once; V gene: TRBV28; D gene: NA; CDR3 protein: CASSLRPGRGGQETQYF; CDR3 DNA: TGTGCCAGCAGTTTACGTCCGGGGCGGGGCGGCCAAGAGACCCAGTACTTC
J gene: TRBJ1-2; clone size: NA; V gene: TRBV3-1/TRBV3-2; D gene: NA; CDR3 protein: CASSRQESYGYTF; CDR3 DNA: TGTGCCAGCAGCCGACAGGAATCCTATGGCTACACCTTC
J gene: TRBJ2-1; clone size: NA; V gene: TRBV28; D gene: NA; CDR3 protein: CASSRDWDNEQFF; CDR3 DNA: TGTGCCAGCAGTAGAGACTGGGACAATGAGCAGTTCTTC
J gene: TRBJ1-1; clone size: NA; V gene: TRBV13; D gene: NA; CDR3 protein: CASTREGGEAFF; CDR3 DNA: TGTGCCAGCACCCGGGAAGGAGGTGAAGCTTTCTTT
J gene: TRBJ2-3; clone size: NA; V gene: TRBV5-4; D gene: TRBD2; CDR3 protein: CASSLGPLAGSTDTQYF; CDR3 DNA: TGTGCCAGCAGCTTGGGTCCGCTAGCGGGGAGCACAGATACGCAGTATTTT
J gene: TRBJ1-2; clone size: NA; V gene: TRBV2; D gene: TRBD1; CDR3 protein: CASSAGQGDYGYTF; CDR3 DNA: TGTGCCAGCAGTGCAGGACAGGGAGACTATGGCTACACCTTC
J gene: TRBJ2-2; clone size: NA; V gene: TRBV5-1; D gene: NA; CDR3 protein: CASSLQNTGELFF; CDR3 DNA: TGCGCCAGCAGCTTACAAAACACCGGGGAGCTGTTTTTT
J gene: TRBJ2-2; clone size: NA; V gene: TRBV5-4; D gene: TRBD1; CDR3 protein: CASSSRGTGELFF; CDR3 DNA: TGTGCCAGCAGCTCCAGGGGGACCGGGGAGCTGTTTTTT
J gene: TRBJ2-5; clone size: once; V gene: TRBV5-1; D gene: TRBD1; CDR3 protein: CASSETGRVETQYF; CDR3 DNA: TGCGCCAGCAGCGAGACAGGGCGGGTGGAGACCCAGTACTTC
J gene: TRBJ1-3; clone size: NA; V gene: TRBV30; D gene: NA; CDR3 protein: CAWSVGGVSDSGNTIYF; CDR3 DNA: TGTGCCTGGAGTGTAGGAGGGGTCAGCGACTCTGGAAACACCATATATTTT
J gene: TRBJ2-6; clone size: NA; V gene: TRBV6-2/TRBV6-3; D gene: NA; CDR3 protein: CASSAVTNSGANVLTF; CDR3 DNA: TGTGCCAGCAGCGCGGTAACGAACTCTGGGGCCAACGTCCTGACTTTC
J gene: TRBJ2-3; clone size: NA; V gene: TRBV5-5; D gene: NA; CDR3 protein: CASSPRDGDTQYF; CDR3 DNA: TGTGCCAGCAGCCCTCGGGATGGAGATACGCAGTATTTT
J gene: TRBJ2-1; clone size: NA; V gene: TRBV27; D gene: TRBD1; CDR3 protein: CASKRGTAYNEQFF; CDR3 DNA: TGTGCCAGCAAGAGGGGGACAGCTTACAATGAGCAGTTCTTC